This TCR beta chain was identified during a study of Graves' ophthalmopathy and Graves' hyperthyroidism. Overall study results and limits: In blood, most expanded thyroid clonotypes above 0.001 frequency were also detected.

Hyperthyroidism was classified as stable if no ophthalmopathy occurred within 18 months of follow-up. For repertoire sequencing, the TCR beta CDR3 regions were amplified from RNA transcripts. First-round RT-PCR used HTBI primers; second-round multiplex PCR followed. MiXCR, applied by TCRdb to the multiplex PCR reads, yields one record per CDR3 protein. The sample has 400,000 to 500,000 distinct CDR3 sequences; 20% to 25% are singletons. Looked up from germline, CDR1 is MNHEY and CDR2 is SVGEGT. There are 17 residues in the CDR3. A note on this clonotype: The antigen remains unidentified. One junction end disagrees with the germline gene, perhaps due to a read error.

The chain recombines TRBV6-2 or TRBV6-3 with TRBJ2-5, with 12 positions matching TRBD2. Sequencing was done on a sample of peripheral blood. The source is a woman aged 18-29 years with stable Graves' hyperthyroidism. The chain's CDR3 is CASRPKTSGSPQESQYF. CDR3 DNA sequence: TGTGCCAGCAGGCCAAAGACTAGCGGGAGCCCTCAAGAGTCCCAGTACTTC.